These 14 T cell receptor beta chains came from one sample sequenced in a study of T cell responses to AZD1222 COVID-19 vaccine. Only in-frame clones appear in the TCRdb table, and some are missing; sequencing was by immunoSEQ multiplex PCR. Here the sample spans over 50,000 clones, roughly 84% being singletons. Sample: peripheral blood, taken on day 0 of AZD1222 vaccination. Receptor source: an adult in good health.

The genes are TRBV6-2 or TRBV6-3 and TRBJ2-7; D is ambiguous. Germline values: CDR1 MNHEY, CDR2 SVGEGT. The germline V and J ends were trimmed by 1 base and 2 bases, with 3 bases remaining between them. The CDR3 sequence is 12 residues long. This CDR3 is CASSYLAYEQYF. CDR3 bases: TGTGCCAGCAGTTACTTGGCCTACGAGCAGTACTTC.

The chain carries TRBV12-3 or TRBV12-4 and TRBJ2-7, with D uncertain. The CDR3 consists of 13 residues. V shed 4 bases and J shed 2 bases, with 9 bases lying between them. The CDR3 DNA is TGTGCCAGCAGTTCTACCCGAGCCTACGAGCAGTACTTC. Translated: CASSSTRAYEQYF.

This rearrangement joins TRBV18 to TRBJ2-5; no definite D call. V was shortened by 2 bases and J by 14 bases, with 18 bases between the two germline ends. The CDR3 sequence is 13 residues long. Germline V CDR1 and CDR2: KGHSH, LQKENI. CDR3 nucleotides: TGTGCCAGCTCACCAACACCGGATAGCTGGCTCTACTTC. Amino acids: CASSPTPDSWLYF.

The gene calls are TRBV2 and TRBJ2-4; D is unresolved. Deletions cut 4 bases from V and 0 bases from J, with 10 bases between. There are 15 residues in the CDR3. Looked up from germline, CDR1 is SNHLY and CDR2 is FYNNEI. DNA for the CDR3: TGTGCCAGCAGTGGAGAGATACTAGCCAAAAACATTCAGTACTTC. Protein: CASSGEILAKNIQYF.

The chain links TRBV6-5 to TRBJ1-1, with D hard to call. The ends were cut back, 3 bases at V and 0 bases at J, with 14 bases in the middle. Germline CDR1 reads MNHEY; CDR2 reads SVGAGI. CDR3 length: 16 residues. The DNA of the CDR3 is TGTGCCAGCAGTTATAGCCAGATGACATTGAACACTGAAGCTTTCTTT. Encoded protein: CASSYSQMTLNTEAFF.

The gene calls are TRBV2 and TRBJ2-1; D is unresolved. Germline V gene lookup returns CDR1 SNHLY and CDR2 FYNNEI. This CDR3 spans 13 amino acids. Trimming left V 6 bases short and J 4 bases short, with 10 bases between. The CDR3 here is CASRADGYNEQFF. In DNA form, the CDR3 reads TGTGCCAGCAGGGCCGACGGGTACAATGAGCAGTTCTTC.

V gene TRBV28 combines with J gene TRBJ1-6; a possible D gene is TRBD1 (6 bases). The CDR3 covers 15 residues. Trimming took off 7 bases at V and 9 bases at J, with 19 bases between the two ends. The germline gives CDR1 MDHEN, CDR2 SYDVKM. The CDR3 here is CASIPSTGPGSPLHF. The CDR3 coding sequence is TGTGCCAGCATCCCCTCGACAGGTCCGGGTTCACCCCTCCACTTT.

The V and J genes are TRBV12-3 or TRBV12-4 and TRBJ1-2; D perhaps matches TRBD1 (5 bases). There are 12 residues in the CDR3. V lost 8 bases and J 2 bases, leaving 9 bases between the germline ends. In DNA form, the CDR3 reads TGTGCCAGCCGACCAGGGAACTATGGCTACACCTTC. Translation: CASRPGNYGYTF.

The CDR3 region is CASSRTGLEISLHF. CDR3 nucleotide sequence: TGTGCCAGCAGCCGTACGGGACTAGAGATATCCCTCCACTTT. The V call is TRBV6-5, the J call TRBJ1-6; maybe TRBD1 (5 bases). Germline V gene data show CDR1 as MNHEY and CDR2 as SVGAGI. This CDR3 comprises 14 residues. V was trimmed by 6 bases and J by 14 bases, leaving 20 bases between them.

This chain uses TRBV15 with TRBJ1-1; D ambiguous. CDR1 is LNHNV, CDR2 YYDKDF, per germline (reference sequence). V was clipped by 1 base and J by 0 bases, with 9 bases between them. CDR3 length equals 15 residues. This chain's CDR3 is CATSRVLGVNTEAFF. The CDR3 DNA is TGTGCCACCAGCAGAGTGCTCGGAGTGAACACTGAAGCTTTCTTT. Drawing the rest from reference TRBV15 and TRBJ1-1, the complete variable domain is DAMVIQNPRYQVTQFGKPVTLSCSQTLNHNVMYWYQQKSSQAPKLLFHYYDKDFNNEADTPDNFQSRRPNTSFCFLDIRSPGLGDTAMYLCATSRVLGVNTEAFFGQGTRLTVV.

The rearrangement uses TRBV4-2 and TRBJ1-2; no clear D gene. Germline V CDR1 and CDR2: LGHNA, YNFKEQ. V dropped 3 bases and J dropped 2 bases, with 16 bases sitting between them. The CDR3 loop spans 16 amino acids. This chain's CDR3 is CASSHLLRTGNYGYTF. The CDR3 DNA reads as TGTGCCAGCAGCCATTTACTCAGGACTGGGAACTATGGCTACACCTTC.

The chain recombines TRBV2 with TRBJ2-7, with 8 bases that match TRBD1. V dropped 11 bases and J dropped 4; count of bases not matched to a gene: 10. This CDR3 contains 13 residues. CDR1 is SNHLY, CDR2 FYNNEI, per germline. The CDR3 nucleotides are TGTGCCGGGATGGGGACAGGCTTTTACGAGCAGTACTTC. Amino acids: CAGMGTGFYEQYF.

Here the CDR3 reads CASSSPGLQEWAFF. The CDR3 nucleotides read TGTGCCAGCAGCTCCCCCGGACTTCAGGAATGGGCTTTCTTT. This chain connects TRBV7-2 to TRBJ1-1; no definite D call. In germline, CDR1 is SGHTA, CDR2 FQGNSA. Between the trimmed V and J ends, which lost 4 bases and 11 bases, there was a span of 20 bases. CDR3 length equals 14 residues.

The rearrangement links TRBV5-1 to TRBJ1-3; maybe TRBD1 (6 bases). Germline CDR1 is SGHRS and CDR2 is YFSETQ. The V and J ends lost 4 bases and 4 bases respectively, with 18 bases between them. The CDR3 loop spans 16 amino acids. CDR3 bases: TGCGCCAGCAGCCTAACCAACAGGGCTAGCGGAAACACCATATATTTT. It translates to CASSLTNRASGNTIYF.